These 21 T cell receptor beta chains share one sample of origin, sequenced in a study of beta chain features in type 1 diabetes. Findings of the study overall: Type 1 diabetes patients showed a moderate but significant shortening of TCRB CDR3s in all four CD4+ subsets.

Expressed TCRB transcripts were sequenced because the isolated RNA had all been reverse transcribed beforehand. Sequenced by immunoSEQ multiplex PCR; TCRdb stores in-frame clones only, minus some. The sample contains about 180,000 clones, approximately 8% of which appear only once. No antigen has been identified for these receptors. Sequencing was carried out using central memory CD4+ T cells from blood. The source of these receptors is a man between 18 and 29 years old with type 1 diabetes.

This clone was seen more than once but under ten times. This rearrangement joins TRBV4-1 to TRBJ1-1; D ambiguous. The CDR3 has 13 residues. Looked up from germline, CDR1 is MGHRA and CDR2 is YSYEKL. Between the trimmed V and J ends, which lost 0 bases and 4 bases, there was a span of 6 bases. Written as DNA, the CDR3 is TGCGCCAGCAGCCAAGATAGAAGCACTGAAGCTTTCTTT. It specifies CASSQDRSTEAFF.

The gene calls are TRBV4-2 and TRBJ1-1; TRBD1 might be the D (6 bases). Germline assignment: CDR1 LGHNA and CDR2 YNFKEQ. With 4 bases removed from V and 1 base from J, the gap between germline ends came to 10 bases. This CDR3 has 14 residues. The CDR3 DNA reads TGTGCCAGCAGCCTCCTGGGACAGAACACTGAAGCTTTCTTT. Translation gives CASSLLGQNTEAFF.

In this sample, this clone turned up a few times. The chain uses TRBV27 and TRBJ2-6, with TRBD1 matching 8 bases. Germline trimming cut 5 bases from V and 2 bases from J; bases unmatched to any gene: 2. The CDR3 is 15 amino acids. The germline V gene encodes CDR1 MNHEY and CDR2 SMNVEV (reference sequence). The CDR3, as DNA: TGTGCCAGCAGTCACAGGGGGGCTGGGGCCAACGTCCTGACTTTC. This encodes CASSHRGAGANVLTF.

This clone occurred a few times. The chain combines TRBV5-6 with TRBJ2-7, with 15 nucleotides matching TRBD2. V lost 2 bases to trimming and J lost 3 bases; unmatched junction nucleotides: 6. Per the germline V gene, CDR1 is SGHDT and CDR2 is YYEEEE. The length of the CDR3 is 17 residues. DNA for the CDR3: TGTGCCAGCAGCTTAACCGGACTAGCGGGAGGGGACTACGAGCAGTACTTC. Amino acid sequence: CASSLTGLAGGDYEQYF.

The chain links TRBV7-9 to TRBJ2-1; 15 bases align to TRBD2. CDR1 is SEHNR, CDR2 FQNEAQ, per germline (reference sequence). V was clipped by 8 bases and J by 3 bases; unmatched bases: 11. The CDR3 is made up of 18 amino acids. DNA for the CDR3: TGTGCCAGCCTAACACGGCAGGGACTAGCGGGAGGCTACAATGAGCAGTTCTTC. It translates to CASLTRQGLAGGYNEQFF.

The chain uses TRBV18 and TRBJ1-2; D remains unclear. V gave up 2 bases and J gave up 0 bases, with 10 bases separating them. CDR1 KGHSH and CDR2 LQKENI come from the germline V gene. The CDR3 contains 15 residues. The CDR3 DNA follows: TGTGCCAGCTCACCATCACAAACGACTAACTATGGCTACACCTTC. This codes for CASSPSQTTNYGYTF.

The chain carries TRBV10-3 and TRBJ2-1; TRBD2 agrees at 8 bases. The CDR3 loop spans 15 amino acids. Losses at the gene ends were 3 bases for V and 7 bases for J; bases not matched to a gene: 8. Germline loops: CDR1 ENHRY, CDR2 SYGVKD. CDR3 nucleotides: TGTGCCATCAGTGATCTCGGGGGGGCGAGGAATGAGCAGTTCTTC. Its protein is CAISDLGGARNEQFF.

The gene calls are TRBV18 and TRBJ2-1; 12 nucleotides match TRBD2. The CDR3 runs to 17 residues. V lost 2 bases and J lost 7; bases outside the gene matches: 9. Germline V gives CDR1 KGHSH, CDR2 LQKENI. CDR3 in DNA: TGTGCCAGCTCACCAATTTATCTAGCGGGAGGGCCTAATGAGCAGTTCTTC. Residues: CASSPIYLAGGPNEQFF.

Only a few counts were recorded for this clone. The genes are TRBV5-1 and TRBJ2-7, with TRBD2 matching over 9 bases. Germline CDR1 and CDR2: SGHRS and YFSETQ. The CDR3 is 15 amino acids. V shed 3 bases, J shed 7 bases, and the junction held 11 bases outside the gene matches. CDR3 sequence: CASSSLAGRRGEQYF. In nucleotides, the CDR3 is TGCGCCAGCAGCTCTCTAGCGGGGCGAAGGGGAGAGCAGTACTTC.

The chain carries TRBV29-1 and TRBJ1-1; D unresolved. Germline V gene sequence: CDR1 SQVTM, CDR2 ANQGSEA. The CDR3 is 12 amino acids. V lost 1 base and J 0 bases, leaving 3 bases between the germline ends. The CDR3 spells CSVEALNTEAFF. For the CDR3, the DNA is TGCAGCGTTGAAGCCTTGAACACTGAAGCTTTCTTT.

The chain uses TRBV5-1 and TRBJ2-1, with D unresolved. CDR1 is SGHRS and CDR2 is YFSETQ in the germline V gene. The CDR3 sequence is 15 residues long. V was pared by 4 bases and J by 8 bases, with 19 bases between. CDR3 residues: CASSESIGRTDEQFF. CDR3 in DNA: TGCGCCAGCAGCGAATCGATTGGGCGTACGGATGAGCAGTTCTTC.

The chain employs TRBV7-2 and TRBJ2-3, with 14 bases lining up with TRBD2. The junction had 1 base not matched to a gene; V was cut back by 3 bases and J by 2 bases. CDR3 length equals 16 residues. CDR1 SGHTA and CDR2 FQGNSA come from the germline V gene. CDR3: CASSLGLAGATDTQYF. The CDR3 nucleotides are TGTGCCAGCAGCTTGGGACTAGCGGGAGCCACAGATACGCAGTATTTT.

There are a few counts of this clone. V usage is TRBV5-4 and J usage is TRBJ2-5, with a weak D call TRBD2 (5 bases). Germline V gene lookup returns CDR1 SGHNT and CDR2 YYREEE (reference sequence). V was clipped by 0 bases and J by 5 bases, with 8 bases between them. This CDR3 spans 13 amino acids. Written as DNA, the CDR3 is TGTGCCAGCAGCTTGGCGGGATTGGAGACCCAGTACTTC. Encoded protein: CASSLAGLETQYF.

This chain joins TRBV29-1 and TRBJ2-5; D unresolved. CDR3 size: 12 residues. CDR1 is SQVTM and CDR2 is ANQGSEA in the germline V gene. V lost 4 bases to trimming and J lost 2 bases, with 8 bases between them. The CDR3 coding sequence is TGCAGCGTTGTCGAGCAACAAGAGACCCAGTACTTC. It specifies CSVVEQQETQYF.

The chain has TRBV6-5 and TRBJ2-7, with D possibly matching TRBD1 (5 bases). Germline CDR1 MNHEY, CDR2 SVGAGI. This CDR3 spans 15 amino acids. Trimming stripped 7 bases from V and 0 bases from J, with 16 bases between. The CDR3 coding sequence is TGTGCCAGCAACCCTCGGTCAGACAGCTCCTACGAGCAGTACTTC. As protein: CASNPRSDSSYEQYF.

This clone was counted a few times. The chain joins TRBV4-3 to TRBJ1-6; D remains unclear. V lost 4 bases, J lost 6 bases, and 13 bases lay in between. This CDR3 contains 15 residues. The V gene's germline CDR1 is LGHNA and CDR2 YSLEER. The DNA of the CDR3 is TGCGCCAGCAGCCCGGAGTCGCTCAGTAATTCACCCCTCCACTTT. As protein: CASSPESLSNSPLHF.

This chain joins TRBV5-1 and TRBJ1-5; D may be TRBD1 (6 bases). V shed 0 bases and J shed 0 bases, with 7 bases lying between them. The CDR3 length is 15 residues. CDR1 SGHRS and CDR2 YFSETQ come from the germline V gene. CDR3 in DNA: TGCGCCAGCAGCTTGGAAGGGGGTAGCAATCAGCCCCAGCATTTT. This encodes CASSLEGGSNQPQHF.

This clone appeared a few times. The CDR3 sequence is CSVVSGTANTGELFF. As DNA, the CDR3 is TGCAGCGTTGTGAGTGGGACAGCGAACACCGGGGAGCTGTTTTTT. This chain links TRBV29-1 with TRBJ2-2, with TRBD1 matching over 7 bases. The CDR3 is 15 residues long. Germline V CDR1 and CDR2: SQVTM, ANQGSEA. The V segment lost 4 bases and the J segment 0 bases; nucleotides outside the gene matches: 5.

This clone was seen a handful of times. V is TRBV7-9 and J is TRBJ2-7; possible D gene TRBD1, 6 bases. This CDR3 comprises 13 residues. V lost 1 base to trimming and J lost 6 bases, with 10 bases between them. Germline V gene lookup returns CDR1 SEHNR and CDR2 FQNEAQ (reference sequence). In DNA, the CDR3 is TGTGCCAGCAGCTTAGGTCTGGGGGCCGAGCAGTACTTC. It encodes CASSLGLGAEQYF.

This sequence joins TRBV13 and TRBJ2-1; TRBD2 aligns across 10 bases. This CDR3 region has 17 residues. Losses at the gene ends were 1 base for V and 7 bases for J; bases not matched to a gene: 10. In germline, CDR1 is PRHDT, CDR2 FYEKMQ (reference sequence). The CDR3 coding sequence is TGTGCCAGCAGCTTAGAGCGGAGCGGGAGGGCGAGGAATGAGCAGTTCTTC. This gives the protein CASSLERSGRARNEQFF.

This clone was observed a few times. CDR3 sequence reads: CASSYSTSGRSDTQYF. CDR3 nucleotide sequence: TGTGCCAGCAGTTACTCGACTAGCGGGAGATCTGATACGCAGTATTTT. The V call is TRBV6-5, the J call TRBJ2-3, with 12 bases identical to TRBD2. The CDR3 runs to 16 residues. Germline assignment: CDR1 MNHEY and CDR2 SVGAGI. The V gene end was trimmed by 0 bases and the J gene end by 6 bases; junction bases not matched to a gene: 4.